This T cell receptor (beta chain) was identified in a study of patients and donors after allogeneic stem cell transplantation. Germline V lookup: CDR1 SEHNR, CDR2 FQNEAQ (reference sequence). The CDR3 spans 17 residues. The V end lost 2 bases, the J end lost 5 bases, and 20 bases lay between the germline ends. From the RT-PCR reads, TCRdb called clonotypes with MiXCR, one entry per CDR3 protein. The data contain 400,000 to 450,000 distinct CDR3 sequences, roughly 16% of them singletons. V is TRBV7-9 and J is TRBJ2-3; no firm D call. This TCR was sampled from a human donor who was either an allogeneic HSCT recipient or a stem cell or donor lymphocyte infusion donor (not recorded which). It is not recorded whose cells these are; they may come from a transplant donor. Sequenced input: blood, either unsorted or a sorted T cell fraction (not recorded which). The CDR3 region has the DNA TGTGCCAGCAGCTTAAAAGGGTACCGAGAACAAGGAGATACGCAGTATTTT. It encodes CASSLKGYREQGDTQYF.